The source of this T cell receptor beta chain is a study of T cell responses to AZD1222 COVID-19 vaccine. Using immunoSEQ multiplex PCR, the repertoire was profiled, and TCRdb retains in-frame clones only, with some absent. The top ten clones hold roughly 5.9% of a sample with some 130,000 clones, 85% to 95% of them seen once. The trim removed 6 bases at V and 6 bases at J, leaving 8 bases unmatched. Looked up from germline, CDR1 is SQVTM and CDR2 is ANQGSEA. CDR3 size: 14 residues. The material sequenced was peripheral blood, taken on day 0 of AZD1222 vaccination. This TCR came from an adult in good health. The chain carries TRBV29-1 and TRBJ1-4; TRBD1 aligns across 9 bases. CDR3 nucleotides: TGCAGCGTCCAAGTCCGGACAGGGGATGAAAAACTGTTTTTT. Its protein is CSVQVRTGDEKLFF.